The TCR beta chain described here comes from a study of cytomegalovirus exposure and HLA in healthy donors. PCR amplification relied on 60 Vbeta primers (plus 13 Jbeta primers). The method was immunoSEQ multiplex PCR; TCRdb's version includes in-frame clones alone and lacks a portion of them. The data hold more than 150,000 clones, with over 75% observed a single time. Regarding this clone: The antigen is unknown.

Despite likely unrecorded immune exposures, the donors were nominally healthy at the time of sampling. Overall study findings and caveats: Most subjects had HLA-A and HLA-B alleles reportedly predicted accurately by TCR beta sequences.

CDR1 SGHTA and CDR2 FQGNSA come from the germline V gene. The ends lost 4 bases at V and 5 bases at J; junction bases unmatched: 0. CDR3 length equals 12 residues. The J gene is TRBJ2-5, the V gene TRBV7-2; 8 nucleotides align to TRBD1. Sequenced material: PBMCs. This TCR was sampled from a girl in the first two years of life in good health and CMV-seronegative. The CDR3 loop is CASSWTGETQYF. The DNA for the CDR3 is TGTGCCAGCAGCTGGACAGGGGAGACCCAGTACTTC. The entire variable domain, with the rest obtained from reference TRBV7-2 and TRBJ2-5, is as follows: GAGVSQSPSNKVTEKGKDVELRCDPISGHTALYWYRQSLGQGLEFLIYFQGNSAPDKSGLPSDRFSAERTGGSVSTLTIQRTQQEDSAVYLCASSWTGETQYFGPGTRLLVL.